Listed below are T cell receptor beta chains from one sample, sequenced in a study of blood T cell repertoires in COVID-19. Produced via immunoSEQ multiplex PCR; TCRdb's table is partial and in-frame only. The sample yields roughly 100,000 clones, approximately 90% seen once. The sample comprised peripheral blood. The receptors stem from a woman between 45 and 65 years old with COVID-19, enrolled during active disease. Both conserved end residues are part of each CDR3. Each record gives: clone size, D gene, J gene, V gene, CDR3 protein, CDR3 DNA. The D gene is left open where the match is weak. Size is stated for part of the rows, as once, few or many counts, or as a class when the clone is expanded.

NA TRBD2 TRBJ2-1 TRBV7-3 CASSLGGTGSSYNEQFF TGTGCCAGCAGCTTGGGAGGGACGGGAAGCTCCTACAATGAGCAGTTCTTC
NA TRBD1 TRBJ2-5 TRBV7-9 CASSLATGTGFQETQYF TGTGCCAGCAGCTTAGCTACCGGGACAGGCTTCCAAGAGACCCAGTACTTC
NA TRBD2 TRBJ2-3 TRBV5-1 CASSLGGGAVISTDTQYF TGCGCCAGCAGCTTGGGCGGGGGGGCCGTAATTAGCACAGATACGCAGTATTTT
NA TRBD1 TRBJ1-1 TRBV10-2 CASRELDRGNTEAFF TGCGCCAGCAGGGAACTCGACAGGGGGAACACTGAAGCTTTCTTT
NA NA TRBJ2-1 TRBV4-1 CASSHMDGGDEQFF TGCGCCAGCAGCCATATGGACGGAGGGGATGAGCAGTTCTTC
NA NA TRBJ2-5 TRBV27 CASSLSWDFQETQYF TGTGCCAGCAGTTTGTCGTGGGACTTCCAAGAGACCCAGTACTTC
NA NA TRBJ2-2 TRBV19 CASSIQGNTGELFF TGTGCCAGTAGTATACAGGGGAACACCGGGGAGCTGTTTTTT
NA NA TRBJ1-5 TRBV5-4 CASSLGGGRNQPQHF TGTGCCAGCAGCTTGGGGGGCGGACGGAATCAGCCCCAGCATTTT
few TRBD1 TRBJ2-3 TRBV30 CAWRTGQGFDTQYF TGTGCCTGGAGAACGGGACAGGGATTCGATACGCAGTATTTT
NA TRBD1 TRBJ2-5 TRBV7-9 CASSLGTGGGETQYF TGTGCCAGCAGCTTAGGTACAGGGGGCGGGGAGACCCAGTACTTC
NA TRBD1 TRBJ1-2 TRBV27 CASSRGQGNIYGYTF TGTGCCAGCAGTCGCGGACAGGGTAACATCTATGGCTACACCTTC
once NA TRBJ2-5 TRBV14 CASSQEAAGGTQYF TGTGCCAGCAGCCAAGAAGCTGCCGGTGGGACCCAGTACTTC
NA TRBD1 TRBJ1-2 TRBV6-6 CASKEGAGYGYTF TGTGCCAGCAAGGAGGGGGCTGGCTATGGCTACACCTTC
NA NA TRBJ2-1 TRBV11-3 CATKARGSNEQFF TGTGCCACCAAAGCCCGGGGGTCTAATGAGCAGTTCTTC
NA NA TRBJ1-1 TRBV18 CASSPTGIAFF TGTGCCAGCTCACCAACAGGTATTGCTTTCTTT
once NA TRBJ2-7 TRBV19 CASSLRGGGSYEQYF TGTGCCAGTAGTCTTAGGGGGGGAGGCTCCTACGAGCAGTACTTC
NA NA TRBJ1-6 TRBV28 CAIQTGTYNSPLHF TGTGCCATCCAGACGGGAACCTATAATTCACCCCTCCACTTT
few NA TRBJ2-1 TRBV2 CASSPPPPGYNEQFF TGTGCCAGCAGCCCTCCCCCTCCCGGTTACAATGAGCAGTTCTTC
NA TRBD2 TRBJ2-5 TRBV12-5 CASGLVPSGGTETQYF TGTGCTAGTGGTTTGGTACCTAGCGGGGGGACAGAGACCCAGTACTTC
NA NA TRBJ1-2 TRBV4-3 CASSQDILGARYGYTF TGCGCCAGCAGCCAAGATATTTTGGGGGCGCGATATGGCTACACCTTC
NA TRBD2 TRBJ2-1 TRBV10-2 CASSGLAGGSGNEQFF TGCGCCAGCAGTGGACTAGCGGGGGGTTCAGGGAATGAGCAGTTCTTC
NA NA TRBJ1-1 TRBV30 CAWTTMEVPEAFF TGTGCCTGGACTACCATGGAGGTCCCTGAAGCTTTCTTT
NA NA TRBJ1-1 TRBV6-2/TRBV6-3 CASSPRGGRTEAFF TGTGCCAGCAGTCCCAGGGGCGGGAGGACTGAAGCTTTCTTT
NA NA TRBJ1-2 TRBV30 CAWTLGSYGYTF TGTGCCTGGACTCTGGGCAGCTATGGCTACACCTTC
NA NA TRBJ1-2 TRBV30 CAWSVQVGYGYTF TGTGCCTGGAGTGTACAGGTGGGGTATGGCTACACCTTC
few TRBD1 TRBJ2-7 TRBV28 CASSPGQGPYEQYF TGTGCCAGCAGTCCGGGACAGGGGCCCTACGAGCAGTACTTC
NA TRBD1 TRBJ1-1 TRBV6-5 CASSDKGGREAFF TGTGCCAGCAGCGACAAAGGGGGCCGTGAAGCTTTCTTT
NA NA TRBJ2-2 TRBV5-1 CASVPDPGRTGELFF TGCGCCAGCGTCCCAGACCCAGGGAGGACCGGGGAGCTGTTTTTT
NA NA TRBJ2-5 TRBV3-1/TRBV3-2 CASSQEAGRQETQYF TGTGCCAGCAGCCAAGAGGCGGGCAGGCAAGAGACCCAGTACTTC
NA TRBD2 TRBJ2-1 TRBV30 CAWSVASSGSSYNEQFF TGTGCCTGGAGTGTGGCGTCTAGCGGGAGCTCCTACAATGAGCAGTTCTTC
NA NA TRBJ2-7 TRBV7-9 CASSPQGSFYEQYF TGTGCCAGCAGCCCGCAGGGGTCATTCTACGAGCAGTACTTC
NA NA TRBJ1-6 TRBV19 CASSTRHGNNSPLHF TGTGCCAGTAGTACCCGCCACGGGAATAATTCACCCCTCCACTTT
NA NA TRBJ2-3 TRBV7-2 CASSLGQRTDTQYF TGTGCCAGCAGCTTAGGGCAACGCACAGATACGCAGTATTTT
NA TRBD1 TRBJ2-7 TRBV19 CASSAGTGSYEQYF TGTGCCAGTAGTGCCGGGACAGGGAGCTACGAGCAGTACTTC
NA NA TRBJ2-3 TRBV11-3 CASSLDLFVQGLTDTQYF TGTGCCAGCAGCTTAGACCTGTTCGTACAGGGCCTCACAGATACGCAGTATTTT
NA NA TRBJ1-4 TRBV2 CASRTGEKLFF TGTGCCAGCAGGACAGGTGAAAAACTGTTTTTT
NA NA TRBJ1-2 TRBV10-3 CAIRATDNYGYTF TGTGCCATCAGGGCGACAGATAACTATGGCTACACCTTC
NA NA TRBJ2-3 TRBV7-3 CASSLTRDTQYF TGTGCCAGCAGCCTAACGCGAGATACGCAGTATTTT
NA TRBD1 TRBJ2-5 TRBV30 CAWSLPPGGRETQYF TGTGCCTGGAGTCTGCCCCCAGGGGGTCGAGAGACCCAGTACTTC
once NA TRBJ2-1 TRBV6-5 CASSSRGWNEQFF TGTGCCAGCAGTTCCAGGGGTTGGAATGAGCAGTTCTTC
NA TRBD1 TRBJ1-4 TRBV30 CAWSISGGTNEKLFF TGTGCCTGGAGCATCTCAGGGGGAACTAATGAAAAACTGTTTTTT
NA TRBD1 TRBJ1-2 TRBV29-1 CSAKIGTDYGYTF TGCAGCGCTAAGATAGGGACAGACTATGGCTACACCTTC
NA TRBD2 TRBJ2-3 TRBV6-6 CASSYTGGGLTDTQYF TGTGCCAGCAGTTACACCGGGGGGGGCCTCACAGATACGCAGTATTTT
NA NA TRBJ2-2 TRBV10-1 CASSESRFAATNTGELFF TGCGCCAGCAGTGAGTCTAGATTTGCGGCAACCAACACCGGGGAGCTGTTTTTT
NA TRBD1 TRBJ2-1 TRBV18 CASSPAGTGYHEQFF TGTGCCAGCTCACCAGCCGGGACAGGGTATCATGAGCAGTTCTTC
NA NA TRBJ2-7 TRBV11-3 CASSLDRSSFTPYEQYF TGTGCCAGCAGCTTAGATCGATCTAGCTTCACTCCCTACGAGCAGTACTTC
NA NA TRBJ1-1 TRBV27 CASSLGPQGAGTEAFF TGTGCCAGCAGTTTAGGCCCACAGGGCGCGGGCACTGAAGCTTTCTTT
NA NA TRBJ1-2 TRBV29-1 CSVEDLGGEGTF TGCAGCGTTGAAGATTTAGGGGGAGAAGGAACCTTC
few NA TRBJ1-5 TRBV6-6 CASSPRQVGNQPQHF TGTGCCAGCAGTCCCCGACAGGTGGGCAATCAGCCCCAGCATTTT
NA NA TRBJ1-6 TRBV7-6 CASSSDKGNSPLHF TGTGCCAGCAGCTCGGACAAGGGTAATTCACCCCTCCACTTT